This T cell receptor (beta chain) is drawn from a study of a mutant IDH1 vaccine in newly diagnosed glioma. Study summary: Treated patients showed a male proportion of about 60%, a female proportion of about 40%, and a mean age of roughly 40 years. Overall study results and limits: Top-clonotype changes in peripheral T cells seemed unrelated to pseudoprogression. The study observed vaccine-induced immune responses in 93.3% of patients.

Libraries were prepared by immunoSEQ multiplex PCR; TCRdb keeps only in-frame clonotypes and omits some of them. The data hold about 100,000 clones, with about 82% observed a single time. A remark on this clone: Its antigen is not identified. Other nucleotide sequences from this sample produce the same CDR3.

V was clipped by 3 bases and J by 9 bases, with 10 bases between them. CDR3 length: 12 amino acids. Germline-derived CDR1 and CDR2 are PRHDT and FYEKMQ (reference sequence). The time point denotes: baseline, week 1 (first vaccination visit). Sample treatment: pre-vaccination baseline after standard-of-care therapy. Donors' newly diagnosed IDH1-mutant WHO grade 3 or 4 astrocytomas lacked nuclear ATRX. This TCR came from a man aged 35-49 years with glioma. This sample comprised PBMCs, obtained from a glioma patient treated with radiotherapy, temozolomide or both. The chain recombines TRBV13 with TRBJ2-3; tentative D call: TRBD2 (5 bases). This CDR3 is CASSLGRGTQYF. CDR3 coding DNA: TGTGCCAGCAGCTTGGGTCGGGGAACGCAGTATTTT.